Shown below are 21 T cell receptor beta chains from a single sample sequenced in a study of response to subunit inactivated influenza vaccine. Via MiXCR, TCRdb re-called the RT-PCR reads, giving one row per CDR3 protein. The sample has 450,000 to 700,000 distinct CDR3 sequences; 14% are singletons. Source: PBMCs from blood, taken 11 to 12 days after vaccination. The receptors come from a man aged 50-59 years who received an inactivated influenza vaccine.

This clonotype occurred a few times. The CDR3 DNA reads as TGTGCCAGCACCCCCCGCGTCGGTGCAGATACGCAGTATTTT. It is translated as CASTPRVGADTQYF. The chain recombines TRBV7-6 with TRBJ2-3; D uncertain. The germline gives CDR1 SGHVS, CDR2 FNYEAQ. Trimming cost V 7 bases and J 4 bases, with 15 bases left between them. There are 14 residues in the CDR3.

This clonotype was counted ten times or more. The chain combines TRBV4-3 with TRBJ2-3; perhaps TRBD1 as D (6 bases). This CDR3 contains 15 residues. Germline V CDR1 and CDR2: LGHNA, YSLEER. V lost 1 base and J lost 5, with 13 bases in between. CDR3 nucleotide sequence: TGCGCCAGCAGCCAAGTTCATACAGGGCAAGATACGCAGTATTTT. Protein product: CASSQVHTGQDTQYF.

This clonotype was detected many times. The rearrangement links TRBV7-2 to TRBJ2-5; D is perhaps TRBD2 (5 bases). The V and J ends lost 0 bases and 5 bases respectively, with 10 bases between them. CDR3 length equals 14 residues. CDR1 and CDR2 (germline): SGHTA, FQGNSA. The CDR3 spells CASSLAGVSETQYF. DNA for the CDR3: TGTGCCAGCAGCTTAGCGGGAGTCTCTGAGACCCAGTACTTC.

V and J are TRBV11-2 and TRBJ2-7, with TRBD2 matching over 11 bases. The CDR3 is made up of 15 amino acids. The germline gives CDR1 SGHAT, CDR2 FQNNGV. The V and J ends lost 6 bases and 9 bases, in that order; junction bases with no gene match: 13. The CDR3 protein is CASRLAGVLNHVQYF. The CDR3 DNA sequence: TGTGCCAGCAGACTAGCGGGAGTTTTAAACCACGTGCAGTACTTC.

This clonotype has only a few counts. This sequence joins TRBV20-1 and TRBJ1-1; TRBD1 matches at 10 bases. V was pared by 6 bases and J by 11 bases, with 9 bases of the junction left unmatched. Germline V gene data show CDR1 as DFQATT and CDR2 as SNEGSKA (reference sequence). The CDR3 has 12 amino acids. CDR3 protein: CSAIGGTGEAFF. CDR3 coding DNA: TGCAGTGCCATAGGGGGGACAGGGGAGGCTTTCTTT.

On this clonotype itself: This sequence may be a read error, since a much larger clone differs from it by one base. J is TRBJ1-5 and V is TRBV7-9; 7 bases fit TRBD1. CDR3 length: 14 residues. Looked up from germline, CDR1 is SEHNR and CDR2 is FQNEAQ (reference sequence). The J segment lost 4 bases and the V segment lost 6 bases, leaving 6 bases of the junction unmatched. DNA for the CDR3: TGTGCCAGCAGTTACGGACAGGTGAATCAGCCCCAGCATTTT. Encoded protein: CASSYGQVNQPQHF.

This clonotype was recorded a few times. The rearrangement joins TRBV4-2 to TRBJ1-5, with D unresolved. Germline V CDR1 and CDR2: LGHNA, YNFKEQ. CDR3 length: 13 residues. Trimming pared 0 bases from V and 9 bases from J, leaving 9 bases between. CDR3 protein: CASSQDESLPQHF. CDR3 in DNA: TGTGCCAGCAGCCAAGATGAGAGTTTGCCCCAGCATTTT.

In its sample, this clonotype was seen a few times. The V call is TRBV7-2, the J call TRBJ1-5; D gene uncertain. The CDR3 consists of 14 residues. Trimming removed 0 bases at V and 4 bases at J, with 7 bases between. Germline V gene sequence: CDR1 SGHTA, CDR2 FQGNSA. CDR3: CASSLAPTNQPQHF. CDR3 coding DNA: TGTGCCAGCAGCTTAGCCCCAACGAATCAGCCCCAGCATTTT.

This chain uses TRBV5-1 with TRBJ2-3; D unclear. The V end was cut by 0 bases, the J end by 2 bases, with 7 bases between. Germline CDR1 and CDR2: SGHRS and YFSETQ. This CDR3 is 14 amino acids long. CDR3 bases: TGCGCCAGCAGCTTGGGAAGGTACACAGATACGCAGTATTTT. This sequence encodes CASSLGRYTDTQYF.

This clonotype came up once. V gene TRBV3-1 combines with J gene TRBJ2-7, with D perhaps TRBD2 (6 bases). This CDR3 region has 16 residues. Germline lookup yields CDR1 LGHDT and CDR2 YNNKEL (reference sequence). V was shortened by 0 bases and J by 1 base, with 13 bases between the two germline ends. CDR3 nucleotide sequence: TGTGCCAGCAGCCAAGATTGGGGGGTTGGGTCCTACGAGCAGTACTTC. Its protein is CASSQDWGVGSYEQYF.

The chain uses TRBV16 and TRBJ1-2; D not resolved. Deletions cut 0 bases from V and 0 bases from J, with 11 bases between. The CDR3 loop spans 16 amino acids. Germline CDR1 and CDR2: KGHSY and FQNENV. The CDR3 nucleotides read TGTGCCAGCAGCCAATCGACCTCGCCAGCTAACTATGGCTACACCTTC. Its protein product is CASSQSTSPANYGYTF. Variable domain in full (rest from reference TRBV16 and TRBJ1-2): GEEVAQTPKHLVRGEGQKAKLYCAPIKGHSYVFWYQQVLKNEFKFLISFQNENVFDETGMPKERFSAKCLPNSPCSLEIQATKLEDSAVYFCASSQSTSPANYGYTFGSGTRLTVV.

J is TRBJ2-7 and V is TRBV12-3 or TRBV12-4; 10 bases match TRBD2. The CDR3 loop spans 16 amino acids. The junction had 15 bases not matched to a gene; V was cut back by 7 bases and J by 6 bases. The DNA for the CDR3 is TGTGCCAGCACAAGGACTAGCGGCATCGGCCGAAGCGAGCAGTACTTC. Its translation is CASTRTSGIGRSEQYF.

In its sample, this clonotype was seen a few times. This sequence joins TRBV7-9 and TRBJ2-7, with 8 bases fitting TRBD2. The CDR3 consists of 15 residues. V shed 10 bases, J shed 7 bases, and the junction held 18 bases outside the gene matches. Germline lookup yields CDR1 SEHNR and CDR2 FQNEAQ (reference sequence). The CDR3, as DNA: TGTGCCACGAGTAAGGTCGGGAGGGCCTCGGAAGAGCAGTACTTC. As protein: CATSKVGRASEEQYF.

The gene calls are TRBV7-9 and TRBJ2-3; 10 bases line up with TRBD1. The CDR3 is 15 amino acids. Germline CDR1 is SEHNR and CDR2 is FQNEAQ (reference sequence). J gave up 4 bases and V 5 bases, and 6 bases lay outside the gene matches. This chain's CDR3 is CASSVGQGHADTQYF. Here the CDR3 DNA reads TGTGCCAGCAGCGTGGGACAGGGGCACGCAGATACGCAGTATTTT.

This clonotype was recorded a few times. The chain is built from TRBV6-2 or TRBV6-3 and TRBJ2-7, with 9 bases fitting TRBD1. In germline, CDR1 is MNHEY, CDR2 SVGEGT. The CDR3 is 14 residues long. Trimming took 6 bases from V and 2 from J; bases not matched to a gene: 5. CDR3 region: CASREQGATYEQYF. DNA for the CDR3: TGTGCCAGCAGAGAACAGGGGGCTACCTACGAGCAGTACTTC.

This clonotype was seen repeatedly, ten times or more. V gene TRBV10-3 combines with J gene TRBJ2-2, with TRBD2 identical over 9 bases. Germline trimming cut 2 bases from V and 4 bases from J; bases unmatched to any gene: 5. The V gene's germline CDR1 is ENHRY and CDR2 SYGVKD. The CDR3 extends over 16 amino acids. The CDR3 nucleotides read TGTGCCATCAGTGAGAGTCTAGCGGGAATCACCGGGGAGCTGTTTTTT. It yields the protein CAISESLAGITGELFF.

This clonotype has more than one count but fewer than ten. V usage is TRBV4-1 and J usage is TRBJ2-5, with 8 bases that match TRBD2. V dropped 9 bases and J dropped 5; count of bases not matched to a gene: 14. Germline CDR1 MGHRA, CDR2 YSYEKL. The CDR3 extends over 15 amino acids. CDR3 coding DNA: TGCGCCAGTGGTCCGGGACTAGGTGCCTGGGAGACCCAGTACTTC. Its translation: CASGPGLGAWETQYF.

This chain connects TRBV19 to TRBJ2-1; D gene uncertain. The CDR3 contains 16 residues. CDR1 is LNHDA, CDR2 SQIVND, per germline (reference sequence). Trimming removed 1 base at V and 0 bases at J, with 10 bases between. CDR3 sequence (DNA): TGTGCCAGTAGTATAGTTCCGGATAGCTCCTACAATGAGCAGTTCTTC. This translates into CASSIVPDSSYNEQFF.

The DNA of the CDR3 is TGCAGTGCTAGAGCCTACCCGGGACTAGGATACGAGCAGTACTTC. Translating gives CSARAYPGLGYEQYF. V and J are TRBV20-1 and TRBJ2-7; 8 bases line up with TRBD2. Germline trimming cut 1 base from V and 4 bases from J; bases unmatched to any gene: 9. The germline gives CDR1 DFQATT, CDR2 SNEGSKA (reference sequence). CDR3 length: 15 amino acids.

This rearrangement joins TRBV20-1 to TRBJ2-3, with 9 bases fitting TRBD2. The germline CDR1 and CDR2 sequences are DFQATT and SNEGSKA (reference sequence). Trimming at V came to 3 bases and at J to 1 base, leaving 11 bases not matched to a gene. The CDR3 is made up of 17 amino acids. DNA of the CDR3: TGCAGTGCTAGCCCGGGACTAGCCCCCGGTGGCACAGATACGCAGTATTTT. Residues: CSASPGLAPGGTDTQYF.

The CDR3 here is CASSQTRKASYEQYF. The DNA for the CDR3 is TGCGCCAGCAGCCAAACTAGAAAGGCCTCCTACGAGCAGTACTTC. V gene TRBV4-3 combines with J gene TRBJ2-7; the D gene is possibly TRBD2 (5 bases). CDR1 is LGHNA and CDR2 is YSLEER in the germline V gene. The CDR3 extends over 15 amino acids. Between the trimmed V and J ends, which lost 2 bases and 0 bases, there was a span of 11 bases.